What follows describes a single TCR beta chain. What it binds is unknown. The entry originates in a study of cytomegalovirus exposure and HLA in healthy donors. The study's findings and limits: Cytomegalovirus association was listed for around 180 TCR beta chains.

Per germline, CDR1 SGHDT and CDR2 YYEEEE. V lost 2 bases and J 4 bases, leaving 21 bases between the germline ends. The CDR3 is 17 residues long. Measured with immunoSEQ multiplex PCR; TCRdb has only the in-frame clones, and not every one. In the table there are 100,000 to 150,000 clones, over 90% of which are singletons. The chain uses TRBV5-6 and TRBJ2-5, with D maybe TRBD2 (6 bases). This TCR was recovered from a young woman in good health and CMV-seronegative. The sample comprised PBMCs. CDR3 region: CASSFSGGTPIGETQYF. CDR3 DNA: TGTGCCAGCAGCTTCAGTGGGGGGACCCCGATAGGAGAGACCCAGTACTTC.